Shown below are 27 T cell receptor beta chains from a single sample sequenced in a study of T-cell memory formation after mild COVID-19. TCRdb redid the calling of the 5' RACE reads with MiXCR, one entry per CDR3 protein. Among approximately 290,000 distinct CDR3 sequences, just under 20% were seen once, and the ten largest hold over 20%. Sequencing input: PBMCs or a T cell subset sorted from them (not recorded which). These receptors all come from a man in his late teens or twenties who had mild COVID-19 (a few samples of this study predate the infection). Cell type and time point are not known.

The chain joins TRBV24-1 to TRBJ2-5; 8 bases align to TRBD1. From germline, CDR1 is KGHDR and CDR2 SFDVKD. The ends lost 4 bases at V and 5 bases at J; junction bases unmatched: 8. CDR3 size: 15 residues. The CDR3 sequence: CATSDAGGAGETQYF. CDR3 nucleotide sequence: TGTGCCACCAGTGACGCAGGGGGCGCCGGGGAGACCCAGTACTTC.

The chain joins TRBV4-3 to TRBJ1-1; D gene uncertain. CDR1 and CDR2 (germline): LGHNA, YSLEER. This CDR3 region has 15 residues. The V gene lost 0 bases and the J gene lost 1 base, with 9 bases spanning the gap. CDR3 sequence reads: CASSQDWVENTEAFF. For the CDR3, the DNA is TGCGCCAGCAGCCAAGATTGGGTTGAGAACACTGAAGCTTTCTTT.

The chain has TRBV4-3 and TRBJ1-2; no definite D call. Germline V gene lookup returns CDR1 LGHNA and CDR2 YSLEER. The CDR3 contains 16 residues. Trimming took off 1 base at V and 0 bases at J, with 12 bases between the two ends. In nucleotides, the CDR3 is TGCGCCAGCAGCCAAGTCCACATTCAGCCTAACTATGGCTACACCTTC. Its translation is CASSQVHIQPNYGYTF.

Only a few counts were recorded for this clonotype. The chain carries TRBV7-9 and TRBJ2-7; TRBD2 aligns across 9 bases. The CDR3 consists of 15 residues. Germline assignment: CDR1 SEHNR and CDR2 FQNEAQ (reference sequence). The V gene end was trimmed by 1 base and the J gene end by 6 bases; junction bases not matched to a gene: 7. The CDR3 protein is CASSLVGLAGSEQYF. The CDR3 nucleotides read TGTGCCAGCAGCTTAGTAGGCCTAGCGGGGAGCGAGCAGTACTTC.

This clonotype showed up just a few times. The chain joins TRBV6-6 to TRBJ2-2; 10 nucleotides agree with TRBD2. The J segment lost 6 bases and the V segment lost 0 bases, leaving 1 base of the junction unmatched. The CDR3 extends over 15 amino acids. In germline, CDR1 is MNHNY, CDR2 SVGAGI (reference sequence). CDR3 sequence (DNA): TGTGCCAGCAGTTACTCTAGCGGGGGGTCCGGGGAGCTGTTTTTT. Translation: CASSYSSGGSGELFF.

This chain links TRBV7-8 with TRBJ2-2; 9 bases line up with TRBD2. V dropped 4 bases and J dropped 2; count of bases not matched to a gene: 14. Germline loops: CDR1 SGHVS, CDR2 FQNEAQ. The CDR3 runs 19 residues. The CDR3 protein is CASSSAVGSGGPNTGELFF. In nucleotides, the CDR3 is TGTGCCAGCAGCTCCGCTGTAGGTAGCGGGGGCCCAAACACCGGGGAGCTGTTTTTT. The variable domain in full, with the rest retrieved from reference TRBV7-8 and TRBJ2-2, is GAGVSQSPRYKVAKRGQDVALRCDPISGHVSLFWYQQALGQGPEFLTYFQNEAQLDKSGLPSDRFFAERPEGSVSTLKIQRTQQEDSAVYLCASSSAVGSGGPNTGELFFGEGSRLTVL.

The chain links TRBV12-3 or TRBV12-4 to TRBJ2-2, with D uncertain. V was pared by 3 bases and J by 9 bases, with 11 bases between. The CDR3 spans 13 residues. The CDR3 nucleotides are TGTGCCAGCAGTTTGGTCAGGAGCCGGGAGCTGTTTTTT. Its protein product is CASSLVRSRELFF.

In nucleotides, the CDR3 is TGTGCCAGCAGTCAGGGACTAGCGGGGGGGCCCGGGGAGCTGTTTTTT. It is translated as CASSQGLAGGPGELFF. The V and J genes are TRBV12-3 or TRBV12-4 and TRBJ2-2; 16 bases match TRBD2. Trimming took 5 bases from V and 6 from J; bases not matched to a gene: 3. CDR3 length: 16 residues.

This CDR3 is CASSPVLGGDYEQYF. The CDR3 DNA reads TGCGCCAGCAGCCCCGTGCTGGGCGGTGACTACGAGCAGTACTTC. This chain joins TRBV5-1 and TRBJ2-7; D uncertain. Trimming left V 4 bases short and J 3 bases short, with 17 bases between. This CDR3 region has 15 residues. The V gene's germline CDR1 is SGHRS and CDR2 YFSETQ.

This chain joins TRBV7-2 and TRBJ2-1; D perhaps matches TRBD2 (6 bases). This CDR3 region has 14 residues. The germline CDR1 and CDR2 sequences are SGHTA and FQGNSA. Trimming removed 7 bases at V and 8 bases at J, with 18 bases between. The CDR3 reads CASNPGEYIHEQFF. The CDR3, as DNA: TGTGCCAGCAACCCGGGGGAGTACATCCATGAGCAGTTCTTC.

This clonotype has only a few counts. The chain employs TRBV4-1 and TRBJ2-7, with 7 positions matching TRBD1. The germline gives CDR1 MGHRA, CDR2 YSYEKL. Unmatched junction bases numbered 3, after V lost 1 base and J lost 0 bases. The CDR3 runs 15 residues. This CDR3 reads CASSQGQGPSYEQYF. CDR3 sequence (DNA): TGCGCCAGCAGCCAAGGACAGGGACCCTCCTACGAGCAGTACTTC.

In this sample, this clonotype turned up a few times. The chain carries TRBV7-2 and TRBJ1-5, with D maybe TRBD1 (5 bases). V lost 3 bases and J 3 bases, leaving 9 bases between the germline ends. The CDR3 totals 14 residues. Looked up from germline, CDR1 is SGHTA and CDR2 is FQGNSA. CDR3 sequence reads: CASSFRGINQPQHF. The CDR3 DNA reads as TGTGCCAGCAGCTTCCGGGGGATCAATCAGCCCCAGCATTTT.

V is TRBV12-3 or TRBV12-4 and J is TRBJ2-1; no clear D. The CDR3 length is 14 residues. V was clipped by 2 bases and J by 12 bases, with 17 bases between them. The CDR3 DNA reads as TGTGCCAGCAGTTTACCCCTGGACGGCACCCGGCAGTTCTTC. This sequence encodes CASSLPLDGTRQFF.

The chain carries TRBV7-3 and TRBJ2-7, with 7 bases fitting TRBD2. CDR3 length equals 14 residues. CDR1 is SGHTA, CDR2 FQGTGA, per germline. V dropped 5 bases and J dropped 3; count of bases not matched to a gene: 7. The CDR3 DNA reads TGTGCCAGCAGCGAGGGAGGGTTGAACTACGAGCAGTACTTC. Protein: CASSEGGLNYEQYF.

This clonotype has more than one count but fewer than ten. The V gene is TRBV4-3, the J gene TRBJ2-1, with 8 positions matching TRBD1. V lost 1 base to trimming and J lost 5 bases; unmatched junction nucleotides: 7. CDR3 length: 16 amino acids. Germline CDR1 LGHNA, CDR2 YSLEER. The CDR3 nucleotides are TGCGCCAGCAGCCAAGTTGGGACAGGCGAAAACAATGAGCAGTTCTTC. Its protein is CASSQVGTGENNEQFF.

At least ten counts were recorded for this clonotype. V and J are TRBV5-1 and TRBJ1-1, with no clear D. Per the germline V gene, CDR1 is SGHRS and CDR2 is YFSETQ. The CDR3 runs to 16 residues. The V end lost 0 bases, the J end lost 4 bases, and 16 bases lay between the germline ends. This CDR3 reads CASSLAAIGEGTEAFF. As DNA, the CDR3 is TGCGCCAGCAGCTTGGCCGCCATAGGAGAGGGCACTGAAGCTTTCTTT.

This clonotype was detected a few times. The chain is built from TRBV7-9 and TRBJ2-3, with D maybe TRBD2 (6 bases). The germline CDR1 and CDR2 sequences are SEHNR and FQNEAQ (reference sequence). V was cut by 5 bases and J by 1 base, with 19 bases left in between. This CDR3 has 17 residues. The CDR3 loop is CASSTRAGLFRTDTQYF. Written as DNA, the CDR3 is TGTGCCAGCAGCACAAGGGCGGGGCTGTTTCGCACAGATACGCAGTATTTT.

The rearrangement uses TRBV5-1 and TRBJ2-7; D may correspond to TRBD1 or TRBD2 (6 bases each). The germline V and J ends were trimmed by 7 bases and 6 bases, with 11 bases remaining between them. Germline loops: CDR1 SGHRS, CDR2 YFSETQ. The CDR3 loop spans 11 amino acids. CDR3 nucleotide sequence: TGCGCCAGCTCGAGGGGGGCCGAGCAGTACTTC. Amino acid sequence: CASSRGAEQYF.

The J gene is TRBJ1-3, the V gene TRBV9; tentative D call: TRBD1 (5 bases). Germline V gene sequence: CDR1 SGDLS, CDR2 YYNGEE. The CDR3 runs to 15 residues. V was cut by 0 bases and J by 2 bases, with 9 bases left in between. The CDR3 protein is CASSVAGVTGNTIYF. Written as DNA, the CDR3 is TGTGCCAGCAGCGTAGCGGGGGTTACTGGAAACACCATATATTTT.

CDR3 in amino acids: CASSLSASGGALFV. CDR3 sequence (DNA): TGTGCCAGCAGTTTATCGGCTAGCGGGGGGGCATTGTTCGTC. The chain joins TRBV12-3 or TRBV12-4 to TRBJ2-7; the match to TRBD2 covers 12 bases. The CDR3 is 14 residues long.

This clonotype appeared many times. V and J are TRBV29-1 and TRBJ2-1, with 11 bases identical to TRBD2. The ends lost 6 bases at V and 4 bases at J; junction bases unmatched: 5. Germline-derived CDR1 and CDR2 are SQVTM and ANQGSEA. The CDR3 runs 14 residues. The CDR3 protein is CSVDASGGYNEQFF. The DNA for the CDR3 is TGCAGCGTGGACGCTAGCGGGGGGTACAATGAGCAGTTCTTC.

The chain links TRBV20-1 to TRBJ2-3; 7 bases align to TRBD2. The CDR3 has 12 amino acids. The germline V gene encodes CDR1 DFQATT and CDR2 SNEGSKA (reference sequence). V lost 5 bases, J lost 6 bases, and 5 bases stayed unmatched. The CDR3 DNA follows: TGCAGTGCTTCGGGGGGATGGGATACGCAGTATTTT. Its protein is CSASGGWDTQYF.

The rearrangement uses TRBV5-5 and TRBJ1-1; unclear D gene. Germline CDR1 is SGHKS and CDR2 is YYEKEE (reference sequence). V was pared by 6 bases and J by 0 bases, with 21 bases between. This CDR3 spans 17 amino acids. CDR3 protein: CASTSQAGAPMNTEAFF. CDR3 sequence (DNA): TGTGCCAGCACAAGCCAGGCGGGCGCTCCTATGAACACTGAAGCTTTCTTT. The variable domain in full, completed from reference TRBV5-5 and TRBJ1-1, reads DAGVTQSPTHLIKTRGQQVTLRCSPISGHKSVSWYQQVLGQGPQFIFQYYEKEERGRGNFPDRFSARQFPNYSSELNVNALLLGDSALYLCASTSQAGAPMNTEAFFGQGTRLTVV.

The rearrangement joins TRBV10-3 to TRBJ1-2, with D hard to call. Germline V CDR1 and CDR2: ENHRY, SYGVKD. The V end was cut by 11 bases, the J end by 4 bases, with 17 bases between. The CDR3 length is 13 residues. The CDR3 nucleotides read TGTGCCGTATATATTGCAGGCACCTATGGCTACACCTTC. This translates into CAVYIAGTYGYTF.

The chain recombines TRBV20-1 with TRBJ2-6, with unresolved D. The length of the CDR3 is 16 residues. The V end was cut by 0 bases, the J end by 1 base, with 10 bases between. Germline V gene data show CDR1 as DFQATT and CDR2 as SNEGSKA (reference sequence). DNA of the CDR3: TGCAGTGCTAGAGATTTACGAGCTTCTGGGGCCAACGTCCTGACTTTC. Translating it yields CSARDLRASGANVLTF.

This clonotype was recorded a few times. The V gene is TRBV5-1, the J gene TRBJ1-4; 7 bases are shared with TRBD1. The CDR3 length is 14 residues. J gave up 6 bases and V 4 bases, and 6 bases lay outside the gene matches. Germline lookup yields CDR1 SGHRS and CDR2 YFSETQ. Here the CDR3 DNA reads TGCGCCAGCAGCAGGGACAGTGGGGATGAAAAACTGTTTTTT. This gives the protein CASSRDSGDEKLFF.

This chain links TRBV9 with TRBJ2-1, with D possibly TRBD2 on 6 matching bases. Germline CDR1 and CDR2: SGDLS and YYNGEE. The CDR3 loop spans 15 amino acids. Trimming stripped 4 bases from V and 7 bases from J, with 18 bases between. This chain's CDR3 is CASSPKRAWGNEQFF. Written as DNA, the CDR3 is TGTGCCAGCAGCCCAAAGCGGGCGTGGGGGAATGAGCAGTTCTTC.